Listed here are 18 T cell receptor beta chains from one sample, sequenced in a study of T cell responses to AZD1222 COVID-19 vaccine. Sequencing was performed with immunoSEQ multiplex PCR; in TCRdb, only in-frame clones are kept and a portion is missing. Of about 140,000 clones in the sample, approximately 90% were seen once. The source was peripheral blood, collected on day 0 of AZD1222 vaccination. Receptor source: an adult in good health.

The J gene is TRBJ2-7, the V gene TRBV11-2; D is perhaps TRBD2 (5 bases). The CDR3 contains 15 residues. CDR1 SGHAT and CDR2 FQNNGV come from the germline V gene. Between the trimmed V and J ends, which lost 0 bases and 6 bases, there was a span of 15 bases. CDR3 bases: TGTGCCAGCAGCTTAGACGATATATCGGGATCCGAGCAGTACTTC. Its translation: CASSLDDISGSEQYF.

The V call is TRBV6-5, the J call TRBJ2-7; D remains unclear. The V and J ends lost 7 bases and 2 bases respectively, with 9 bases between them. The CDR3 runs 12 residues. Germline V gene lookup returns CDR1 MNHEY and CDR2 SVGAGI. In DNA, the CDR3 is TGTGCCAGCACCCCCCAGGCCTACGAGCAGTACTTC. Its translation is CASTPQAYEQYF.

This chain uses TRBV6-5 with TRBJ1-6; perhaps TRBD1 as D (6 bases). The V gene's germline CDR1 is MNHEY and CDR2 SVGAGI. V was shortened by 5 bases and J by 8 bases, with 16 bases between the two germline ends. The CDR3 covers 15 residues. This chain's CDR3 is CASSPRTAFDSPLHF. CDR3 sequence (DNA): TGTGCCAGCAGTCCCAGGACAGCCTTTGATTCACCCCTCCACTTT.

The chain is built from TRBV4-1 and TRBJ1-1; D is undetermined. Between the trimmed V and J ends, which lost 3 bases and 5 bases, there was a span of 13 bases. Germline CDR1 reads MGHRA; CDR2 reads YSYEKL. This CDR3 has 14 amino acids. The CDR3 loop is CASSQIKGWTEAFF. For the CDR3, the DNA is TGCGCCAGCAGCCAGATCAAAGGGTGGACTGAAGCTTTCTTT.

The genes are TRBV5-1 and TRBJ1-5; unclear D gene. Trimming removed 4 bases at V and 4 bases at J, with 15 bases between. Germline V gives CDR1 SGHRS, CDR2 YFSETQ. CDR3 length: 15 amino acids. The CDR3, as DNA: TGCGCCAGCAGCGCAACGGGCGGTGGGAATCAGCCCCAGCATTTT. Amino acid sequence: CASSATGGGNQPQHF.

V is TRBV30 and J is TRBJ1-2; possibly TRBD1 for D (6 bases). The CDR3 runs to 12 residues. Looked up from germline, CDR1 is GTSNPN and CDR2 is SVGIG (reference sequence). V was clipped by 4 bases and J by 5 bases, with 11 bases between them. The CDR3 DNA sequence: TGTGCCTGGACTGCAGGGGAGTATGGCTACACCTTC. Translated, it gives CAWTAGEYGYTF.

In DNA, the CDR3 is TGTGCCACCTCCCCCGGACCAGGGGAGATTCATGGCTACACCTTC. It yields the protein CATSPGPGEIHGYTF. The chain links TRBV24-1 to TRBJ1-2, with D tentatively TRBD1 (6 bases). The CDR3 loop spans 15 amino acids. Between the trimmed V and J ends, which lost 9 bases and 6 bases, there was a span of 22 bases. CDR1 KGHDR and CDR2 SFDVKD come from the germline V gene.

The CDR3 DNA reads TGCGCCAGCAGTCAGAGGACAGGGCCCAGCGAGACCCAGTACTTC. As protein: CASSQRTGPSETQYF. The genes are TRBV23-1 and TRBJ2-5; 8 nucleotides match TRBD1. TRBV23-1 is marked as an open reading frame, function uncertain. This CDR3 comprises 15 residues. V lost 3 bases, J lost 5 bases, and 8 bases stayed unmatched.

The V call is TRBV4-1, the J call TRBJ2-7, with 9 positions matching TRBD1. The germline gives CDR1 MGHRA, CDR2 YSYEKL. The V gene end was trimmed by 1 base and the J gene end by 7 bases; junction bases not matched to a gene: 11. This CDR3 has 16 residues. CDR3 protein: CASSQAIIQGAKEQYF. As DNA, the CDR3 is TGCGCCAGCAGCCAAGCGATCATACAGGGGGCAAAAGAGCAGTACTTC.

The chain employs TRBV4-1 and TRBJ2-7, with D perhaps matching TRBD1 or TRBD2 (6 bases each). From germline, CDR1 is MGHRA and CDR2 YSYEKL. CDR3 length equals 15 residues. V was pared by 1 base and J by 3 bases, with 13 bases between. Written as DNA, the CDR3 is TGCGCCAGCAGCCAAGCCGGGGGCAGGGTCTACGAGCAGTACTTC. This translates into CASSQAGGRVYEQYF.

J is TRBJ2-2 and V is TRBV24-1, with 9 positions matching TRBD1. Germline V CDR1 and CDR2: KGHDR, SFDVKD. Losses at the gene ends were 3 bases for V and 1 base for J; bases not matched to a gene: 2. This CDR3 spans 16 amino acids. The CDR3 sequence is CATSDPGQGNTGELFF. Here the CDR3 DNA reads TGTGCCACCAGTGATCCGGGACAGGGGAACACCGGGGAGCTGTTTTTT.

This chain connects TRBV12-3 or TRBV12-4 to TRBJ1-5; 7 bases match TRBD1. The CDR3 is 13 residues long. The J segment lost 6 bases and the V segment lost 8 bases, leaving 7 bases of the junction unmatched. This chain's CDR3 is CASEENRGQPQHF. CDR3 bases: TGTGCCAGCGAAGAAAACAGGGGTCAGCCCCAGCATTTT.

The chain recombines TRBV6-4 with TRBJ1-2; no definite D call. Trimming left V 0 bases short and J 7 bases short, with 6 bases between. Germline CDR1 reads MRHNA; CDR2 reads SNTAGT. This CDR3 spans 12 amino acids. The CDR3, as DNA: TGTGCCAGCAGTGACTCGAGAGGTGGCTACACCTTC. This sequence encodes CASSDSRGGYTF.

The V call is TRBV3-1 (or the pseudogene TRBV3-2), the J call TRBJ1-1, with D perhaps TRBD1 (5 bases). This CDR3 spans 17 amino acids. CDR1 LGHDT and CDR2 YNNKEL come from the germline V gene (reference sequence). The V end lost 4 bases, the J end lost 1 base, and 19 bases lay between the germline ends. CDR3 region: CASSLNAVRGRNTEAFF. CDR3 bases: TGTGCCAGCAGCCTTAACGCCGTTAGGGGACGGAACACTGAAGCTTTCTTT.

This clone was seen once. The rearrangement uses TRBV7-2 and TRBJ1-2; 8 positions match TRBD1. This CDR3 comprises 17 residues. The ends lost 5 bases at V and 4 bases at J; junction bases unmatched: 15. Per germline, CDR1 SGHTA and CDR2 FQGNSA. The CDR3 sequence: CASSKSAGQGVIYGYTF. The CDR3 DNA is TGTGCCAGCAGCAAAAGCGCTGGACAGGGTGTAATCTATGGCTACACCTTC.

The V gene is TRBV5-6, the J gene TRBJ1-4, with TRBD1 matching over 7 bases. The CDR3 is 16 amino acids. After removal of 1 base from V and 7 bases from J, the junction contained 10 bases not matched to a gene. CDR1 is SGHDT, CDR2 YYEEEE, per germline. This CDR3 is CASSLQTGNRGEKLFF. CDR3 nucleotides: TGTGCCAGCAGCTTGCAGACAGGGAATCGGGGTGAAAAACTGTTTTTT.

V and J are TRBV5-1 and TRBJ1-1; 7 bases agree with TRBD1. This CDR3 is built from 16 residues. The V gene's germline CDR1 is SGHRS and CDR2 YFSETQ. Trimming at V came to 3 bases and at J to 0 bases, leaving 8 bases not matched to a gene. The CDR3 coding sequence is TGCGCCAGCAGCTCCCGCAAGGGACAGTTGAACACTGAAGCTTTCTTT. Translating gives CASSSRKGQLNTEAFF.

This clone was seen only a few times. The CDR3 reads CASSGRTENTEAFF. The CDR3 coding sequence is TGTGCCAGTAGTGGTCGGACAGAGAACACTGAAGCTTTCTTT. The chain employs TRBV19 and TRBJ1-1; D might be TRBD1 (6 bases). CDR3 length: 14 amino acids. V was shortened by 5 bases and J by 1 base, with 11 bases between the two germline ends. Per the germline V gene, CDR1 is LNHDA and CDR2 is SQIVND (reference sequence).